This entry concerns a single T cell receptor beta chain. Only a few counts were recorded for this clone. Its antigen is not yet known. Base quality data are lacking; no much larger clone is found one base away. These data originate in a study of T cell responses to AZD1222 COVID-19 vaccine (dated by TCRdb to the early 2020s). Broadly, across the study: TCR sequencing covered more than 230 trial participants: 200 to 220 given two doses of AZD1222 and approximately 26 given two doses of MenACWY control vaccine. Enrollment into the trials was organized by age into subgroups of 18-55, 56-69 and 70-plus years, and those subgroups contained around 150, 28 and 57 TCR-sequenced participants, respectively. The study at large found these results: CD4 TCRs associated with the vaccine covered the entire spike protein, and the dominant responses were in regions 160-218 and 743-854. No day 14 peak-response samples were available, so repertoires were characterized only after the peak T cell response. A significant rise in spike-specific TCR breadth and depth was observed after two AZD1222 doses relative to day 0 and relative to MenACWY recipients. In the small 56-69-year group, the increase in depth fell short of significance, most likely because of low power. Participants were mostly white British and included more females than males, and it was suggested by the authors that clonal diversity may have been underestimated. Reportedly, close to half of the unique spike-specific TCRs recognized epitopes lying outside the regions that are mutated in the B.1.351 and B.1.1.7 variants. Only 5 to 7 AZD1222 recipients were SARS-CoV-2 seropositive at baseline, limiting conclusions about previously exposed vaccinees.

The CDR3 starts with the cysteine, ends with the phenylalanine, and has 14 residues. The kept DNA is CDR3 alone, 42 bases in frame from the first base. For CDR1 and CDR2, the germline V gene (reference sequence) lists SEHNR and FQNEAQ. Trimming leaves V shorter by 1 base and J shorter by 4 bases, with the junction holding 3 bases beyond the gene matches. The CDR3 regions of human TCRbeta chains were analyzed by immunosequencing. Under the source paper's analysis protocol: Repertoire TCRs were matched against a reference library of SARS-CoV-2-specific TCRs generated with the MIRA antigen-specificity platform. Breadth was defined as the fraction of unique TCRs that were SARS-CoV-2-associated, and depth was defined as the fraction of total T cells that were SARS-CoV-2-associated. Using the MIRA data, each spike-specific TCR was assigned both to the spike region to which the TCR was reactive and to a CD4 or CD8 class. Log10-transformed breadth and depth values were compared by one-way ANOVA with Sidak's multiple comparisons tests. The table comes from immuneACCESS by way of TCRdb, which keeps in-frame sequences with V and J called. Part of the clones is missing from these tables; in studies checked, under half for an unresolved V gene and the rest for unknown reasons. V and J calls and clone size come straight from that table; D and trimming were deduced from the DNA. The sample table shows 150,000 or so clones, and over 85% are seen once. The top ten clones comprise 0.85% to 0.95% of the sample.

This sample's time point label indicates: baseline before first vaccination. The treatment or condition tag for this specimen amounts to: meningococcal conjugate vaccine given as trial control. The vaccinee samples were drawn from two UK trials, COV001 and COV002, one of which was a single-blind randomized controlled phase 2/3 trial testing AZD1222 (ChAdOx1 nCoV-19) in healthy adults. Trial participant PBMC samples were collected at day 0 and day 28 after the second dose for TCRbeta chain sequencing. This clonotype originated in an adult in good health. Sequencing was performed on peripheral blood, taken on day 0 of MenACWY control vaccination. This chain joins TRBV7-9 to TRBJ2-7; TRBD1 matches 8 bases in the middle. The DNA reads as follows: TGTGCCAGCAGCTTAGGGCAGGGGGCGTACGAGCAGTACTTC. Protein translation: CASSLGQGAYEQYF.